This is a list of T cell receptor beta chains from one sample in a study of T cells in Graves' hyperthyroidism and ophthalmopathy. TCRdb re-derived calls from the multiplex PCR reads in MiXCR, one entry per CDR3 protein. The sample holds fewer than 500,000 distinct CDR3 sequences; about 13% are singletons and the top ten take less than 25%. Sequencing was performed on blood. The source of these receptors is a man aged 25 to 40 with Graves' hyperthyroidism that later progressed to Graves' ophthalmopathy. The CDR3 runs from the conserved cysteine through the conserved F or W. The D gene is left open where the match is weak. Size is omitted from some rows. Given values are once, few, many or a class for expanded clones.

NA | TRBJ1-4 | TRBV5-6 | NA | CASSLAGTYEKLFF | TGTGCCAGCAGCTTGGCAGGGACCTATGAAAAACTGTTTTTT
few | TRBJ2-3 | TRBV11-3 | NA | CASSLATEQKNWGTDTQYF | TGTGCCAGCAGCTTAGCAACGGAGCAGAAAAATTGGGGCACAGATACGCAGTATTTT
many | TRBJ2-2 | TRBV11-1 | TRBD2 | CASSKRGGGELFF | TGTGCCAGCAGCAAACGCGGGGGCGGGGAGCTGTTTTTT
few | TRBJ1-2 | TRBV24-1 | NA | CATSDPQGSYYGYTF | TGTGCCACCAGTGATCCACAGGGATCCTACTATGGCTACACCTTC
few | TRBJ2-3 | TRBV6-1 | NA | CASRVDDSTQYF | TGTGCCAGCAGGGTGGACGACAGTACGCAGTATTTT
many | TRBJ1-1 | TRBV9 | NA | CASSLSGVSTEAFF | TGTGCCAGCAGCCTGAGTGGGGTAAGCACTGAAGCTTTCTTT
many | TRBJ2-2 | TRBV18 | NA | CASSPGTMMNTGELFF | TGTGCCAGCTCACCCGGGACAATGATGAACACCGGGGAGCTGTTTTTT
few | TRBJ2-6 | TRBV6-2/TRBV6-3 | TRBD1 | CASSWGQGVLRANVLTF | TGTGCCAGCAGTTGGGGACAGGGGGTTTTGAGGGCCAACGTCCTGACTTTC
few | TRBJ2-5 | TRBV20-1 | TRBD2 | CSATGTSGGRGETQYF | TGCAGTGCAACCGGGACTAGCGGGGGGCGGGGAGAGACCCAGTACTTC
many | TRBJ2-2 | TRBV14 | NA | CASSPGPNTGELFF | TGTGCCAGCAGCCCTGGCCCTAACACCGGGGAGCTGTTTTTT
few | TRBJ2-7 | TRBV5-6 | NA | CASSTGARYEQYF | TGTGCCAGCAGCACCGGGGCTCGCTACGAGCAGTACTTC
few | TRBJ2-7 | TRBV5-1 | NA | CASSLALGAHEQYF | TGCGCCAGCAGCTTGGCCTTAGGGGCACACGAGCAGTACTTC
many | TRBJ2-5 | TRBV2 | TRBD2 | CASSEIWFLAGNTETQYF | TGTGCCAGCAGTGAAATATGGTTCCTAGCGGGCAACACAGAGACCCAGTACTTC
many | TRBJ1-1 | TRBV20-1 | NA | CSARDPQKGNTEAFF | TGCAGTGCTAGAGATCCACAGAAAGGGAACACTGAAGCTTTCTTT
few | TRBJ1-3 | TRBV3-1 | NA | CASSQEEASGNTIYF | TGTGCCAGCAGCCAAGAGGAGGCCTCTGGAAACACCATATATTTT
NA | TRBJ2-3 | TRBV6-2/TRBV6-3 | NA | CASSYSNYDTDTQYF | TGTGCCAGCAGTTACTCGAACTACGACACAGATACGCAGTATTTT
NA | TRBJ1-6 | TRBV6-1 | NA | CASSRAGHYNSPLHF | TGTGCCAGCAGCCGAGCAGGACATTATAATTCACCCCTCCACTTT
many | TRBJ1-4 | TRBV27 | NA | CASSLDGRRGNEKLFF | TGTGCCAGCAGTTTAGACGGACGGAGAGGGAATGAAAAACTGTTTTTT
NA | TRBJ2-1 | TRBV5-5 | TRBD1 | CASSPGSRGLYNEQFF | TGTGCCAGCAGCCCGGGGAGCAGGGGGCTCTACAATGAGCAGTTCTTC
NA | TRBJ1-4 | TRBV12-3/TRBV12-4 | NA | CASNRGINEKLFF | TGTGCCAGCAACCGGGGTATTAATGAAAAACTGTTTTTT
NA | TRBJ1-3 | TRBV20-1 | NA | CSALFNSGNTIYF | TGCAGTGCACTTTTTAACTCTGGAAACACCATATATTTT
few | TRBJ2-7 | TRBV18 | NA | CASSPRWGQGGSYEQYF | TGTGCCAGCTCACCTAGGTGGGGCCAGGGAGGTTCCTACGAGCAGTACTTC
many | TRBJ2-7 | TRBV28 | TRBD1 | CAIQGDRGSYEQYF | TGTGCCATACAAGGGGACAGGGGTTCCTACGAGCAGTACTTC
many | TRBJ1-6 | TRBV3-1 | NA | CASSQDRNNSPLHF | TGTGCCAGCAGCCAAGACCGGAATAATTCACCCCTCCACTTT
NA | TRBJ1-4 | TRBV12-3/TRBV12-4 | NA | CASAFNEKLFF | TGTGCCAGCGCCTTCAATGAAAAACTGTTTTTT
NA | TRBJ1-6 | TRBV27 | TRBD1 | CASSSWDRDVNSPLHF | TGTGCCAGCAGTTCCTGGGACAGGGATGTTAATTCACCCCTCCACTTT
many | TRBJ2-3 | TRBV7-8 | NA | CASSSRESRTDTQYF | TGTGCCAGCAGTAGCAGGGAAAGTCGGACAGATACGCAGTATTTT
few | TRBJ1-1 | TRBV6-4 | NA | CASSYTVTGNTEAFF | TGTGCCAGCAGTTACACCGTTACTGGGAACACTGAAGCTTTCTTT
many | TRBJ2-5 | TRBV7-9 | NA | CASTNLPLETQYF | TGTGCCAGCACCAACCTCCCTCTCGAGACCCAGTACTTC
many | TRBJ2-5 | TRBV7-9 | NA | CASSRDQETQYF | TGTGCCAGCAGCCGGGACCAAGAGACCCAGTACTTC
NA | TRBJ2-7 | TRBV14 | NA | CASSHVEYEQYF | TGTGCCAGCAGCCATGTGGAATACGAGCAGTACTTC
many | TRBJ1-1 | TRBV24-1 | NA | CATSDLLEAGRVKKLNTEAFF | TGTGCCACCAGTGATTTGTTAGAGGCAGGCAGGGTAAAAAAGCTGAACACTGAAGCTTTCTTT
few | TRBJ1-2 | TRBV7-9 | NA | CASSYVPAGVGGYTF | TGTGCCAGCAGTTACGTCCCTGCAGGGGTCGGCGGCTACACCTTC
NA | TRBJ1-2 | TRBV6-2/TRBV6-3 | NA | CASSYSNSGNYGYTF | TGTGCCAGCAGTTACTCGAATTCAGGGAACTATGGCTACACCTTC
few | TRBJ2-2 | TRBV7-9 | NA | CASSRSNGELFF | TGTGCCAGCAGCCGTTCCAACGGGGAGCTGTTTTTT
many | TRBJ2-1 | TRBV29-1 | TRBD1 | CSVSPGQGANEQFF | TGCAGCGTTAGTCCGGGACAGGGGGCAAATGAGCAGTTCTTC
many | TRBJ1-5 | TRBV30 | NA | CAWSPEGSQPQHF | TGTGCCTGGAGCCCTGAGGGGAGTCAGCCCCAGCATTTT
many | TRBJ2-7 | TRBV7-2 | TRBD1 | CASSPGTGAFYEQYF | TGTGCCAGCAGCCCCGGGACAGGGGCTTTCTACGAGCAGTACTTC
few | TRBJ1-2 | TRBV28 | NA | CASSQPPTRNYGYTF | TGTGCCAGCAGTCAACCCCCCACAAGAAACTATGGCTACACCTTC
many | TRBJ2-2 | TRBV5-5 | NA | CASSFVVGSNTGELFF | TGTGCCAGCAGCTTTGTTGTAGGATCGAACACCGGGGAGCTGTTTTTT